One sample yielded the 11 T cell receptor beta chains listed below, sequenced in a study of T cells after yellow fever vaccination. TCRdb reprocessed the 5' RACE reads via MiXCR and lists one record per CDR3 protein. The sample has 300,000 or so distinct CDR3 sequences; approximately 4.2% are singletons. The material sequenced was PBMCs, taken 5 days after the yellow fever booster vaccination. The receptors shown here come from a man aged 18 to 29 who received the YFV17D yellow fever vaccine.

The chain recombines TRBV4-3 with TRBJ2-1, with D unclear. V was cut by 0 bases and J by 6 bases, with 9 bases left in between. The length of the CDR3 is 14 residues. Germline CDR1 reads LGHNA; CDR2 reads YSLEER. The CDR3 region is CASSQDVAANEQFF. The CDR3 DNA reads as TGCGCCAGCAGCCAAGACGTGGCCGCCAATGAGCAGTTCTTC.

This clonotype is a singleton in its sample. The V and J genes are TRBV10-3 and TRBJ2-7; the D gene is possibly TRBD2 (6 bases). V dropped 6 bases and J dropped 5 bases, with 20 bases sitting between them. Germline loops: CDR1 ENHRY, CDR2 SYGVKD. This CDR3 is built from 15 residues. The CDR3 region is CAIRLGGTASDEQYF. As DNA, the CDR3 is TGTGCCATCAGACTTGGGGGGACGGCTTCGGACGAGCAGTACTTC.

This clonotype was seen ten or more times. The CDR3 nucleotides are TGCAGTGCTAGAGATGGCAGGAACACCATATATTTT. Amino acid sequence: CSARDGRNTIYF. The gene calls are TRBV20-1 and TRBJ1-3; D ambiguous. Per the germline V gene, CDR1 is DFQATT and CDR2 is SNEGSKA (reference sequence). The CDR3 spans 12 residues. V was shortened by 0 bases and J by 7 bases, with 7 bases between the two germline ends.

The CDR3 reads CASSPAGNSPLHF. CDR3 sequence (DNA): TGCGCCAGCAGCCCCGCTGGAAATTCACCCCTCCACTTT. The chain carries TRBV5-1 and TRBJ1-6; unclear D gene. The V gene's germline CDR1 is SGHRS and CDR2 YFSETQ. This CDR3 contains 13 residues. The V end lost 4 bases, the J end lost 7 bases, and 9 bases lay between the germline ends.

This clonotype was counted at least ten times. V gene TRBV4-2 combines with J gene TRBJ1-1; TRBD1 might be the D (5 bases). The germline CDR1 and CDR2 sequences are LGHNA and YNFKEQ. With 1 base removed from V and 7 bases from J, the gap between germline ends came to 16 bases. This CDR3 has 15 amino acids. The CDR3 coding sequence is TGTGCCAGCAGCCAAGTAGCCGTAGGGGCCGATGAAGCTTTCTTT. Amino acid sequence: CASSQVAVGADEAFF.

CDR3 nucleotides: TGTGCCAGCAGTGGACCGGGACAAAGAGCTTTCTTT. Translation gives CASSGPGQRAFF. The chain combines TRBV27 with TRBJ1-1, with D possibly TRBD1 on 6 matching bases. V was shortened by 5 bases and J by 10 bases, with 14 bases between the two germline ends. CDR1 and CDR2 from the germline V gene are MNHEY and SMNVEV (reference sequence). The CDR3 sequence is 12 residues long.

The CDR3 here is CASNSGFDTQYF. The DNA for the CDR3 is TGTGCCAGCAATTCCGGGTTTGATACGCAGTATTTT. The chain couples TRBV28 to TRBJ2-3; no definite D call. CDR1 and CDR2 (germline): MDHEN, SYDVKM. The CDR3 loop spans 12 amino acids. Trimming left V 7 bases short and J 6 bases short, with 11 bases between.

This clonotype was observed a few times. The rearrangement uses TRBV4-3 and TRBJ2-6; D remains unclear. The CDR3 sequence is 15 residues long. Between the trimmed V and J ends, which lost 2 bases and 0 bases, there was a span of 5 bases. Per germline, CDR1 LGHNA and CDR2 YSLEER. CDR3 nucleotides: TGCGCCAGCAGCCAATACCACTCTGGGGCCAACGTCCTGACTTTC. The encoded protein is CASSQYHSGANVLTF.

This clonotype was observed many times. CDR3 sequence reads: CASSLAGLNEQFF. The CDR3 coding sequence is TGCGCCAGCAGTTTAGCCGGACTGAATGAGCAGTTCTTC. V gene TRBV5-1 combines with J gene TRBJ2-1; possibly TRBD2 for D (5 bases). The CDR3 runs to 13 residues. Trimming left V 5 bases short and J 7 bases short, with 13 bases between. Germline V lookup: CDR1 SGHRS, CDR2 YFSETQ.

CDR3 protein: CASSFERSWETQYF. Here the CDR3 DNA reads TGTGCCAGCAGTTTTGAACGCAGCTGGGAGACCCAGTACTTC. The chain joins TRBV12-3 or TRBV12-4 to TRBJ2-5; D unresolved. The CDR3 is 14 residues long. Trimming took 3 bases from V and 5 from J, leaving 13 bases between them.

This clonotype has only a few counts. The chain couples TRBV6-1 to TRBJ2-2; 7 nucleotides align to TRBD1. The germline CDR1 and CDR2 sequences are MNHNS and SASEGT. Germline trimming cut 8 bases from V and 2 bases from J; bases unmatched to any gene: 5. The CDR3 has 14 amino acids. The CDR3 loop is CASRGQRNTGELFF. The CDR3 nucleotides are TGTGCCAGCCGGGGACAGCGAAACACCGGGGAGCTGTTTTTT.